Shown below are 8 T cell receptor beta chains from a single sample sequenced in a study of cytomegalovirus exposure and HLA in healthy donors. With 60 Vbeta and 13 Jbeta primers, the PCR was carried out. Assay: immunoSEQ multiplex PCR; the TCRdb copy retains only in-frame clones and omits some. The data show over 100,000 clones, and the top ten clones hold approximately 1.6%. Sequenced input: PBMCs. All receptors derive from a man aged 18 to 30 in good health and CMV-seronegative.

The rearrangement joins TRBV10-3 to TRBJ2-2; D is possibly TRBD2 (5 bases). Germline CDR1 and CDR2: ENHRY and SYGVKD. V lost 3 bases to trimming and J lost 7 bases, with 15 bases between them. This CDR3 is 15 amino acids long. The CDR3 is CAISDQLERVGELFF. The CDR3 bases are TGTGCCATCAGTGACCAACTAGAGAGGGTCGGGGAGCTGTTTTTT.

J is TRBJ1-2 and V is TRBV4-3, with 8 bases that match TRBD1. J was trimmed by 6 bases and V by 3 bases; bases with no gene match: 6. The CDR3 is made up of 14 amino acids. Germline V lookup: CDR1 LGHNA, CDR2 YSLEER. The CDR3 nucleotides read TGCGCCAGCAGCCAGACGACAGGGGACCATGGCTACACCTTC. It encodes CASSQTTGDHGYTF.

The chain combines TRBV18 with TRBJ1-4; TRBD1 is a possible D gene (5 bases). This CDR3 spans 16 amino acids. With 3 bases removed from V and 0 bases from J, the gap between germline ends came to 11 bases. Germline-derived CDR1 and CDR2 are KGHSH and LQKENI. The DNA of the CDR3 is TGTGCCAGCTCACCCAGACAGATCGCAACTAATGAAAAACTGTTTTTT. Protein product: CASSPRQIATNEKLFF.

V usage is TRBV5-8 and J usage is TRBJ2-5; no definite D call. Trimming removed 1 base at V and 2 bases at J, with 12 bases between. Germline V CDR1 and CDR2: SGHTS, YDEGEE. The CDR3 consists of 15 residues. The CDR3 DNA reads TGTGCCAGCAGCTTGAGCGCTGGCTCTCAAGAGACCCAGTACTTC. Its protein product is CASSLSAGSQETQYF.

The chain links TRBV2 to TRBJ1-5; TRBD1 is a possible D gene (6 bases). The CDR3 totals 15 residues. Trimming shortened V by 2 bases and J by 7 bases, and 15 bases separated the two germline ends. Germline loops: CDR1 SNHLY, CDR2 FYNNEI. The CDR3 here is CASSEPYRANQPQHF. The CDR3 coding sequence is TGTGCCAGCAGTGAACCCTACAGGGCAAACCAGCCCCAGCATTTT.

The chain joins TRBV4-3 to TRBJ1-2; no clear D. This CDR3 comprises 14 residues. Trimming shortened V by 1 base and J by 0 bases, and 6 bases separated the two germline ends. Germline CDR1 and CDR2: LGHNA and YSLEER. The CDR3: CASSQGGTNYGYTF. The CDR3 DNA follows: TGCGCCAGCAGCCAAGGAGGGACTAACTATGGCTACACCTTC.

The chain recombines TRBV7-3 with TRBJ2-3, with 8 bases that match TRBD2. V shed 5 bases and J 3 bases; nucleotides not matched to a gene: 1. The germline V gene encodes CDR1 SGHTA and CDR2 FQGTGA. This CDR3 is 13 amino acids long. In DNA, the CDR3 is TGTGCCAGCAGCAGACTAGCGACAGATACGCAGTATTTT. Amino acids: CASSRLATDTQYF.

The rearrangement links TRBV19 to TRBJ1-2; tentative D call: TRBD1 (6 bases). There are 13 residues in the CDR3. With 6 bases removed from V and 2 bases from J, the gap between germline ends came to 10 bases. Germline V gene sequence: CDR1 LNHDA, CDR2 SQIVND (reference sequence). In DNA, the CDR3 is TGTGCCAGTAGCCTTGGACAGAACTATGGCTACACCTTC. Translated, it gives CASSLGQNYGYTF.